Listed here is a single TCR beta chain. Its antigen remains unidentified. One base away there is no much larger clone; base qualities are not given. Relative to germline, V is 6 bases shorter and J is 4 bases shorter, with 16 bases between their ends. Reading the germline V gene gives CDR1 MNHEY and CDR2 SVGAGI. The CDR3, cysteine through phenylalanine, is 15 amino acids long. Of the read, only the CDR3 DNA is kept; its 45 bases are in frame from base 1. The sample is drawn from a study of blood T cell repertoires in COVID-19 (dated by TCRdb to 2019 to 2021). In terms of the full investigation: Samples from collaborators originated in the United States, Italy and Spain and spanned both the acute and convalescent phases of COVID-19. The material from the prospective study consisted of cDNA or gDNA derived from T cells, B-cell-depleted T cells, or PBMCs. Deeply sampled blood TCRbeta repertoires from subjects exposed to, actively infected with, or recovered from COVID-19 were included in the dataset. A freely available public database, intended as a resource for researchers studying the immune response to SARS-CoV-2, is where the repertoires were released. The samples were drawn from the first 160 participants of the ongoing ImmuneRACE study and from some 1,300 subjects provided by 6 global collaborators. The sample metadata nearly always contained a de-identified subject ID, COVID-19 status, age in years and sex. Where available, HLA class I and class II types were taken from metadata supplied by the sample provider and were not determined by assay-based typing.

In Seattle, one collaborating source enrolled patients while the infection was active and tracked those patients longitudinally over the course of disease. Whole blood was collected in K2EDTA tubes by collaborating institutions according to the institutions' own protocols. Collaborator samples were shipped for TCRbeta analysis as frozen whole blood, isolated PBMCs, or DNA extracted from either sample type. Findings and caveats that apply to the study as a whole: The amount of clinical and demographic metadata varied by source and participant and was provided uncurated.

TCRbeta CDR3 regions were amplified from genomic DNA by means of the immunoSEQ Assay, a bias-controlled multiplex PCR. The paper's processing steps were these. The number of nucleated cells in each sample was estimated from the amplification of reference gene primers within the assay. To quantify the absolute abundance of each unique TCRbeta CDR3 rearrangement, sequence reads were collapsed and filtered. For each sample, productive Simpson clonality was calculated as the square root of Simpson's diversity index over productive rearrangements. TCRdb took over this immuneACCESS table, retaining in-frame rearrangements with V and J assigned. Such tables are incomplete; in checked studies, under half of the missing clones stem from an unresolved V gene, and the remainder is unexplained. V and J calls and clone size follow that table, whereas D and trimming were derived from the DNA. The sample yields some 90,000 clones; 87% were counted once. Around 16% of the sample rests with the top ten.

The rearranged segments are TRBV6-5 and TRBJ1-3, with TRBD1 tentatively as D gene (5 bases match). Sequencing was carried out using peripheral blood. This clonotype was sampled from a woman aged 60 to 75 with COVID-19, enrolled during active disease. CDR3 loop: CASRRTSGIGNTIYF. The DNA reads as follows: TGTGCCAGCAGAAGAACCTCAGGGATAGGAAACACCATATATTTT.